Detailed here is one T cell receptor beta chain. A junction boundary mismatches the germline segment, possibly from a read error. This sample is drawn from a study of T-cell reconstitution after alpha-beta-depleted transplantation in children. Unique molecular identifiers were incorporated during preparation of the TCRbeta library. TCRdb reprocessed the PCR reads with MiXCR, giving one entry per CDR3 protein. This sample yields about 440,000 distinct CDR3 sequences, of which roughly 43% are seen a single time; 27% belongs to the top ten. CDR3 length: 13 amino acids. Germline V CDR1 and CDR2: ENHRY, SYGVKD.

The sample here was PBMCs, taken before TCRalphabeta/CD19-depleted stem cell transplant. The receptor was derived from a girl aged 2 to 9 with aplastic anemia, due to receive a stem cell transplant. The V call is TRBV10-3, the J call TRBJ1-1, with 7 bases identical to TRBD1. The CDR3 bases are TGTGCCGCCCGGGGACAGCCTAACACTGAAGCTTCCTTT. Residues: CAARGQPNTEASF.